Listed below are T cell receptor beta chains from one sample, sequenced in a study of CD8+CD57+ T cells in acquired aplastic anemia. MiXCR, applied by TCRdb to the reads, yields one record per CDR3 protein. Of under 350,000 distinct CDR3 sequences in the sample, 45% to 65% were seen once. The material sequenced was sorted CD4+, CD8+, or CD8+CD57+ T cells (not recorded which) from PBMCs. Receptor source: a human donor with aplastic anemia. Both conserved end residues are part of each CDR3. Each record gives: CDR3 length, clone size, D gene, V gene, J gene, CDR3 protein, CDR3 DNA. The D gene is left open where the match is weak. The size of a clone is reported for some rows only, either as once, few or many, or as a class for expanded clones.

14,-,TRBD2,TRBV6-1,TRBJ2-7,CASSELAGGREQYF,TGTGCCAGCAGTGAACTAGCGGGAGGTCGCGAGCAGTACTTC
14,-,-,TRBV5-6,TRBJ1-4,CASSLGGVGEKLFF,TGTGCCAGCAGCTTGGGGGGAGTTGGTGAAAAACTGTTTTTT
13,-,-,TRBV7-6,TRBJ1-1,CASSGGGNTEAFF,TGTGCCAGCAGCGGCGGGGGGAACACTGAAGCTTTCTTT
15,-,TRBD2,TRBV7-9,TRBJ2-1,CASRRTSGSLYEQFF,TGTGCCAGCAGGCGAACTAGCGGGAGTTTGTATGAGCAGTTCTTC
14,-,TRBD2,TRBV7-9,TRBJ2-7,CASTKGGGSYEQYF,TGTGCCAGCACCAAAGGTGGCGGGAGCTACGAGCAGTACTTC
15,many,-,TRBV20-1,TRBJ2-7,CSASLYRDLLSEQYF,TGCAGTGCTAGTCTGTACCGAGACCTCTTGAGTGAGCAGTACTTC
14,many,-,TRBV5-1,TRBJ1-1,CASSLDAATIEAFF,TGCGCCAGCAGCTTGGATGCGGCCACCATTGAAGCTTTCTTT
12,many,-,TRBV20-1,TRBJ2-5,CSASGPQETQYF,TGCAGTGCTAGCGGACCTCAAGAGACCCAGTACTTC
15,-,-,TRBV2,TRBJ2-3,CASSEGLARTDTQYF,TGTGCCAGCAGTGAGGGACTCGCCCGCACAGATACGCAGTATTTT
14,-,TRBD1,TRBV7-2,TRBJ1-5,CASSPRQGSDTQHF,TGTGCCAGCAGCCCCCGACAGGGGTCAGATACGCAGCATTTT
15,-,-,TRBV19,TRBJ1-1,CASSIEARRNTEAFF,TGTGCCAGTAGTATAGAGGCCCGAAGAAACACTGAAGCTTTCTTT
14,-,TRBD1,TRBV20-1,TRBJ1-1,CSATTGTGHTEAFF,TGCAGTGCTACAACCGGGACAGGGCACACTGAAGCTTTCTTT
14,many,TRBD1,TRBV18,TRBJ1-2,CASSPDGQGGGYTF,TGTGCCAGCTCACCTGATGGACAGGGTGGAGGCTACACCTTC
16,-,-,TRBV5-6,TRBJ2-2,CASTLVGQGRGGELFF,TGTGCCAGCACCCTCGTTGGCCAGGGGAGAGGAGGGGAGCTGTTTTTT